The sequence of this T cell receptor (beta chain) was determined in a study of T cell repertoires in cytomegalovirus infection. Regarding the study as a whole: HLA-C-restricted CMV-specific TCR beta clonotypes prevailed in the ex vivo response.

This clonotype has a handful of counts. Its antigen is still unknown. One entry per CDR3 protein, called by TCRdb with MiXCR from the reads. Here the sample spans some 600,000 distinct CDR3 sequences, around 24% being singletons. The sample was CD8+ T cells from PBMCs. This sequence originates from a human donor in good health (CMV status not recorded). Some clones in this sample may be carry-over from other donors' samples.

The CDR3 sequence: CASTFNVDQYF. CDR3 nucleotides: TGTGCCAGCACCTTTAATGTGGATCAGTATTTT. The gene calls are TRBV7-9 and TRBJ2-3; D not resolved. This CDR3 spans 11 amino acids. With 7 bases removed from V and 12 bases from J, the gap between germline ends came to 14 bases. Germline V gene data show CDR1 as SEHNR and CDR2 as FQNEAQ (reference sequence).